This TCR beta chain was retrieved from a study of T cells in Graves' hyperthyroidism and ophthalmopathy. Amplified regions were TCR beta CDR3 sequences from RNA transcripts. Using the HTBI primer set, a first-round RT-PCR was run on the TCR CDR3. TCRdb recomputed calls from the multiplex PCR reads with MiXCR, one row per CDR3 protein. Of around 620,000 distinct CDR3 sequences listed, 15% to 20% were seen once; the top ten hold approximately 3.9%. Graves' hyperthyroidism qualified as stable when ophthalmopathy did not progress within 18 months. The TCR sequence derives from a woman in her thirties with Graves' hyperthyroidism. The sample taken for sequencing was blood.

The CDR3, as DNA: TGTGCCAGCACCCCAGGGGGACAGGGGGGAGAGACCCAGTACTTC. Encoded protein: CASTPGGQGGETQYF. The chain uses TRBV12-3 or TRBV12-4 and TRBJ2-5, with 11 bases lining up with TRBD1. The CDR3 covers 15 residues. V shed 7 bases, J shed 4 bases, and the junction held 8 bases outside the gene matches.